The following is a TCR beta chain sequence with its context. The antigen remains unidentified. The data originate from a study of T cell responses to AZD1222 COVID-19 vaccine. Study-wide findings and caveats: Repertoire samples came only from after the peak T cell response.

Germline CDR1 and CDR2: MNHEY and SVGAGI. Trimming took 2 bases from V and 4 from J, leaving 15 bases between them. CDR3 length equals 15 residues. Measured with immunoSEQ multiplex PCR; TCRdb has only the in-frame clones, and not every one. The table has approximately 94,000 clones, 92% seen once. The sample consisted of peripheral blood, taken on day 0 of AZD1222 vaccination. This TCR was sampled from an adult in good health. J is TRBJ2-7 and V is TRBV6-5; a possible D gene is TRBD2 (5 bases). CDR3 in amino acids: CASSYPSRGVYEQYF. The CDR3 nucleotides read TGTGCCAGCAGTTACCCCAGCCGGGGAGTTTACGAGCAGTACTTC.